These T cell receptor beta chains were read from a single sample in a study of shared clonotypes between healthy human individuals. The table came from immunoSEQ multiplex PCR; TCRdb's copy has only in-frame clones and leaves some out. The sample has 2.3 million or so clones; more than 80% are singletons. The material sequenced was naive CD4+ T cells from PBMCs. These receptors were collected from a man between 18 and 35 years old in good health. Some clones in this sample may be carry-over from other donors' samples. CDR3s include the opening cysteine and the closing phenylalanine or tryptophan. A D gene is named only where the DNA matches it firmly. Clone size, where shown, is once, few, many, or a class for clones that have expanded.

cdr3_nt | cdr3_aa | d_call | j_call | v_call | cdr3_length | clone_size
TGTGCCAGCAGTCCCGTAGGATACACTGAAGCTTTCTTT | CASSPVGYTEAFF | - | TRBJ1-1 | TRBV6-5 | 13 | -
TGCGCCAGCAGCCTAACAAGGGACAGGGGAGAGACCCAGTACTTC | CASSLTRDRGETQYF | TRBD1 | TRBJ2-5 | TRBV4-1 | 15 | -
TGCAGCGTTGAGCGAGGGACAGGGGCAGAAGCTTTCTTT | CSVERGTGAEAFF | TRBD1 | TRBJ1-1 | TRBV29-1 | 13 | -
TGTGCCAGCAGCCTTGTGCGTATTTCCTACGAGCAGTACTTC | CASSLVRISYEQYF | - | TRBJ2-7 | TRBV7-2 | 14 | once
TGTGCCAGCGCGGAAGCGGGGACATACGAGCAGTACTTC | CASAEAGTYEQYF | - | TRBJ2-7 | TRBV27 | 13 | -
TGTGCCAGCAGTTACTCGAGTTACAGGGCAAATTCACCCCTCCACTTT | CASSYSSYRANSPLHF | - | TRBJ1-6 | TRBV6-5 | 16 | -
TGTGCGAGTAAAGGCCGGGGGACCGGGGAGCTGTTTTTT | CASKGRGTGELFF | - | TRBJ2-2 | TRBV19 | 13 | few
TGCGCTGCCCAAAGGAACAATGAGCAGTTCTTC | CAAQRNNEQFF | - | TRBJ2-1 | TRBV15 | 11 | -
TGTGCCAGCAGCGGACTGACAGGGACCCCCAAGACCCAGTACTTC | CASSGLTGTPKTQYF | TRBD1 | TRBJ2-5 | TRBV5-4 | 15 | -
TGTGCCAGCTCACCCGGGGCCCCCTACGAGCAGTACTTC | CASSPGAPYEQYF | - | TRBJ2-7 | TRBV18 | 13 | -
TGTGCCAGCAGTGCCCCCAGCGGGAGGGTCGGGAACGAGCAGTTCTTC | CASSAPSGRVGNEQFF | TRBD2 | TRBJ2-1 | TRBV28 | 16 | -
TGTGCCAGCAGTCCCGAGACAGGGCGGAGTGAGCAGTTCTTC | CASSPETGRSEQFF | TRBD1 | TRBJ2-1 | TRBV27 | 14 | -
TGTGCCAGCAGTTTTTTAGGGGGCGATGGCTACACCTTC | CASSFLGGDGYTF | TRBD1 | TRBJ1-2 | TRBV27 | 13 | -
TGTGCCAGCAGCTTACGGGATAGCGGGAATGCAGATACGCAGTATTTT | CASSLRDSGNADTQYF | TRBD2 | TRBJ2-3 | TRBV7-8 | 16 | -
TGTGCCAGCAGCGTGACTAGCGGGGGGGAGGGACAAGAGACCCAGTACTTC | CASSVTSGGEGQETQYF | TRBD2 | TRBJ2-5 | TRBV9 | 17 | -
TGTGCCAGCTCCTCACGTGGACCTACTACCAATGAGCAGTTCTTC | CASSSRGPTTNEQFF | - | TRBJ2-1 | TRBV7-2 | 15 | -
TGTGCCAGCAGCTTGGTGGTTGGGCCCCAAGAGACCCAGTACTTC | CASSLVVGPQETQYF | - | TRBJ2-5 | TRBV5-6 | 15 | -
TGCAGCGCTGTCGGGTTGAGGCAGGGCGGCGAGCAGTACTTC | CSAVGLRQGGEQYF | - | TRBJ2-7 | TRBV29-1 | 14 | once
TGTGCCAGCAGCCCCCAGAGGGGCCGCGGAGGCACCGGGGAGCTGTTTTTT | CASSPQRGRGGTGELFF | - | TRBJ2-2 | TRBV14 | 17 | -
TGTGCCAGCAGTCGGGTCTCTGGAAACACCATATATTTT | CASSRVSGNTIYF | - | TRBJ1-3 | TRBV6-6 | 13 | once
TGTGCCAGCAGTTACGCCCAATGGACAGCTAAGTTCTTC | CASSYAQWTAKFF | - | TRBJ2-1 | TRBV6-5 | 13 | -
TGTGCCAGCAGCTTATTTGGACAGGGCGGCGAGCAGTACTTC | CASSLFGQGGEQYF | TRBD1 | TRBJ2-7 | TRBV7-2 | 14 | -
TGTGCCACCAGCTTAGGACTAGCGGCCACGAGCTCCTACAATGAGCAGTTCTTC | CATSLGLAATSSYNEQFF | TRBD2 | TRBJ2-1 | TRBV15 | 18 | -